These 26 T cell receptor beta chains share one sample of origin, sequenced in a study of T cell responses to AZD1222 COVID-19 vaccine. Clones were sequenced by immunoSEQ multiplex PCR, and TCRdb holds only the in-frame ones, with some missing. Here the sample spans 69,000 or so clones, approximately 90% being singletons. This specimen consisted of peripheral blood, obtained 28 days after the second dose of the MenACWY control vaccine. These receptors were collected from an adult who received the MenACWY meningococcal vaccine as a control.

J is TRBJ1-1 and V is TRBV29-1, with D hard to call. Trimming removed 4 bases at V and 11 bases at J, with 11 bases between. Germline CDR1 SQVTM, CDR2 ANQGSEA. The CDR3 covers 10 residues. This CDR3 is CSVGETSAFF. CDR3 nucleotide sequence: TGCAGCGTTGGTGAGACATCCGCTTTCTTT.

The CDR3 DNA sequence: TGTGCCAGCAGTCCCCGGGGGGGGAGTAGCTACGAGCAGTACTTC. Translated: CASSPRGGSSYEQYF. The genes are TRBV28 and TRBJ2-7; TRBD2 agrees at 8 bases. This CDR3 region has 15 residues. V gave up 5 bases and J gave up 3 bases; unmatched junction bases: 9. Germline CDR1 MDHEN, CDR2 SYDVKM.

This clone has just one count. V gene TRBV6-4 combines with J gene TRBJ1-1; 8 bases match TRBD1. The CDR3 totals 15 residues. Germline V lookup: CDR1 MRHNA, CDR2 SNTAGT. After removal of 7 bases from V and 4 bases from J, the junction contained 11 bases not matched to a gene. The CDR3 loop reads CASNRNQGASTEAFF. Here the CDR3 DNA reads TGTGCCAGCAATCGCAATCAGGGGGCTAGCACTGAAGCTTTCTTT.

The gene calls are TRBV28 and TRBJ1-5; no firm D call. The germline CDR1 and CDR2 sequences are MDHEN and SYDVKM. The CDR3 loop spans 14 amino acids. Trimming pared 2 bases from V and 1 base from J, leaving 6 bases between. CDR3 amino acids: CASSLTGSNQPQHF. The CDR3 region has the DNA TGTGCCAGCAGTTTAACGGGCAGCAATCAGCCCCAGCATTTT.

The chain is built from TRBV6-5 and TRBJ2-5, with a possible D match to TRBD2 (5 bases). This CDR3 has 13 residues. V lost 10 bases to trimming and J lost 2 bases, with 14 bases between them. CDR1 is MNHEY, CDR2 SVGAGI, per germline. The CDR3 loop reads CATSLGVQETQYF. The DNA for the CDR3 is TGTGCCACCTCATTGGGAGTGCAAGAGACCCAGTACTTC.

A note on this clone: Other nucleotide sequences from this sample produce the same CDR3. V is TRBV9 and J is TRBJ2-5; perhaps TRBD1 as D (5 bases). Germline V lookup: CDR1 SGDLS, CDR2 YYNGEE. The CDR3 extends over 13 amino acids. Trimming cost V 0 bases and J 5 bases, with 8 bases left between them. CDR3 sequence reads: CASSVAGRETQYF. CDR3 sequence (DNA): TGTGCCAGCAGCGTAGCAGGGCGGGAGACCCAGTACTTC.

Written as DNA, the CDR3 is TGTGCCAGCAGTTTCAGGGAGTATGGCCAGCCCCAGCATTTT. Protein: CASSFREYGQPQHF. V and J are TRBV28 and TRBJ1-5; tentatively, D is TRBD1 (5 bases). This CDR3 is 14 amino acids long. The germline gives CDR1 MDHEN, CDR2 SYDVKM. Trimming shortened V by 3 bases and J by 7 bases, and 13 bases separated the two germline ends.

This rearrangement joins TRBV5-4 to TRBJ2-1; TRBD1 might be the D (5 bases). Germline V CDR1 and CDR2: SGHNT, YYREEE (reference sequence). V was pared by 4 bases and J by 0 bases, with 11 bases between. This CDR3 has 15 residues. CDR3 bases: TGTGCCAGCAGCCAGGACAAGAGCTCCTACAATGAGCAGTTCTTC. Its protein product is CASSQDKSSYNEQFF.

This clone came up a few times. The chain recombines TRBV7-9 with TRBJ2-6; 10 bases are shared with TRBD1. The CDR3 has 17 amino acids. From germline, CDR1 is SEHNR and CDR2 FQNEAQ (reference sequence). Trimming removed 6 bases from V and 4 bases from J; junction bases left unmatched: 9. The CDR3 sequence is CASRYGTGVFGANVLTF. CDR3 nucleotides: TGTGCCAGCAGATACGGGACAGGGGTTTTCGGGGCCAACGTCCTGACTTTC. The whole variable domain, filled in from reference TRBV7-9 and TRBJ2-6, reads DTGVSQNPRHKITKRGQNVTFRCDPISEHNRLYWYRQTLGQGPEFLTYFQNEAQLEKSRLLSDRFSAERPKGSFSTLEIQRTEQGDSAMYLCASRYGTGVFGANVLTFGAGSRLTVL.

The chain has TRBV3-1 (or the pseudogene TRBV3-2) and TRBJ1-1; TRBD1 matches at 9 bases. The ends lost 1 base at V and 1 base at J; junction bases unmatched: 1. CDR3 length: 15 amino acids. Germline V lookup: CDR1 LGHDT, CDR2 YNNKEL (reference sequence). CDR3 residues: CASSQVGQGNTEAFF. The CDR3 coding sequence is TGTGCCAGCAGCCAAGTGGGACAGGGGAACACTGAAGCTTTCTTT.

The rearrangement uses TRBV29-1 and TRBJ2-7; TRBD1 might be the D (6 bases). CDR3 length: 13 residues. The V and J ends lost 4 bases and 2 bases respectively, with 12 bases between them. Germline V CDR1 and CDR2: SQVTM, ANQGSEA. Here the CDR3 reads CSVGYREPYEQYF. As DNA, the CDR3 is TGCAGCGTTGGATACAGGGAACCCTACGAGCAGTACTTC.

The V call is TRBV2, the J call TRBJ2-1; D might be TRBD1 (6 bases). The V end lost 7 bases, the J end lost 0 bases, and 13 bases lay between the germline ends. This CDR3 comprises 15 residues. From germline, CDR1 is SNHLY and CDR2 FYNNEI. The CDR3 DNA follows: TGTGCCAGCATCCAGGACAGTAGCTCCTACAATGAGCAGTTCTTC. Protein sequence: CASIQDSSSYNEQFF.

The V call is TRBV7-2, the J call TRBJ2-7; 11 nucleotides agree with TRBD1. CDR1 and CDR2 from the germline V gene are SGHTA and FQGNSA. V lost 6 bases, J lost 4 bases, and 5 bases stayed unmatched. The CDR3 runs 14 residues. The CDR3 loop reads CASRTGTGGYEQYF. CDR3 in DNA: TGTGCCAGCAGAACCGGGACAGGGGGGTACGAGCAGTACTTC.

The chain couples TRBV7-2 to TRBJ2-7; the match to TRBD2 covers 14 bases. The germline gives CDR1 SGHTA, CDR2 FQGNSA. V lost 5 bases, J lost 2 bases, and 8 bases stayed unmatched. This CDR3 is built from 17 residues. CDR3 loop: CASSLSTSGRGTYEQYF. CDR3 DNA sequence: TGTGCCAGCAGCCTATCGACTAGCGGGAGGGGGACCTACGAGCAGTACTTC.

The chain carries TRBV28 and TRBJ2-7; D is unclear. V lost 7 bases, J lost 2 bases, and 12 bases lay in between. The CDR3 loop spans 13 amino acids. The germline V gene encodes CDR1 MDHEN and CDR2 SYDVKM. CDR3 amino acids: CASTRQATYEQYF. In nucleotides, the CDR3 is TGTGCCAGCACCCGGCAGGCTACCTACGAGCAGTACTTC.

The genes are TRBV2 and TRBJ2-7; D perhaps matches TRBD1 (6 bases). Germline CDR1 is SNHLY and CDR2 is FYNNEI. The CDR3 extends over 13 amino acids. Trimming shortened V by 9 bases and J by 1 base, and 13 bases separated the two germline ends. As DNA, the CDR3 is TGTGCCAGTAAACAGGGATCGTCCTACGAGCAGTACTTC. Translation: CASKQGSSYEQYF. Full variable domain (outside the CDR3, taken from reference TRBV2 and TRBJ2-7): EPEVTQTPSHQVTQMGQEVILRCVPISNHLYFYWYRQILGQKVEFLVSFYNNEISEKSEIFDDQFSVERPDGSNFTLKIRSTKLEDSAMYFCASKQGSSYEQYFGPGTRLTVT.

The rearrangement uses TRBV9 and TRBJ2-5; D is undetermined. V was clipped by 0 bases and J by 4 bases, with 13 bases between them. This CDR3 spans 15 amino acids. Germline V lookup: CDR1 SGDLS, CDR2 YYNGEE. The CDR3 DNA follows: TGTGCCAGCAGCGTAGGAGGTTTCTTGGTAGAGACCCAGTACTTC. Translated, it gives CASSVGGFLVETQYF.

The chain combines TRBV7-2 with TRBJ2-7; TRBD2 agrees at 9 bases. There are 15 residues in the CDR3. J was trimmed by 4 bases and V by 0 bases; bases with no gene match: 4. Germline CDR1 SGHTA, CDR2 FQGNSA. This chain's CDR3 is CASSLALAGRYEQYF. As DNA, the CDR3 is TGTGCCAGCAGCTTAGCCCTAGCGGGGCGGTACGAGCAGTACTTC. Supplemented by reference TRBV7-2 and TRBJ2-7, the full variable domain reads GAGVSQSPSNKVTEKGKDVELRCDPISGHTALYWYRQSLGQGLEFLIYFQGNSAPDKSGLPSDRFSAERTGGSVSTLTIQRTQQEDSAVYLCASSLALAGRYEQYFGPGTRLTVT.

The chain recombines TRBV19 with TRBJ2-2; 12 bases are shared with TRBD1. The germline V gene has CDR1 LNHDA and CDR2 SQIVND (reference sequence). The CDR3 runs 15 residues. Trimming cost V 11 bases and J 5 bases; bases outside gene matches: 9. Here the CDR3 reads CASSPGQGATGELFF. CDR3 sequence (DNA): TGTGCCTCTTCGCCGGGACAGGGGGCGACCGGGGAGCTGTTTTTT.

The chain carries TRBV5-1 and TRBJ2-2; 8 positions match TRBD2. Per germline, CDR1 SGHRS and CDR2 YFSETQ. J gave up 0 bases and V 6 bases, and 4 bases lay outside the gene matches. The length of the CDR3 is 15 residues. The CDR3 protein is CASTETSANTGELFF. Here the CDR3 DNA reads TGCGCCAGCACCGAGACTAGCGCGAACACCGGGGAGCTGTTTTTT.

J is TRBJ2-7 and V is TRBV3-1 (or the pseudogene TRBV3-2); 9 bases match TRBD2. The CDR3 sequence is 18 residues long. Looked up from germline, CDR1 is LGHDT and CDR2 is YNNKEL (reference sequence). Losses at the gene ends were 6 bases for V and 3 bases for J; bases not matched to a gene: 18. The CDR3 nucleotides read TGTGCCAGCAGTCCTCCTTGGGGAGCGGGAGGCGGCCTCTACGAGCAGTACTTC. Translating it yields CASSPPWGAGGGLYEQYF.

This clone was seen a few times. V is TRBV5-1 and J is TRBJ1-6; perhaps TRBD1 as D (6 bases). Germline CDR1 SGHRS, CDR2 YFSETQ. The V and J ends lost 3 bases and 6 bases respectively, with 13 bases between them. The CDR3 contains 15 residues. In nucleotides, the CDR3 is TGCGCCAGCAGCTACAGGGTTCGGAGTAATTCACCCCTCCACTTT. It specifies CASSYRVRSNSPLHF.

V and J are TRBV29-1 and TRBJ2-1; TRBD2 matches at 9 bases. The germline V gene encodes CDR1 SQVTM and CDR2 ANQGSEA. V lost 3 bases and J lost 6; bases outside the gene matches: 6. The CDR3 is 14 amino acids. CDR3 in DNA: TGCAGCGTTGAGCCCCTAGCGGGAATCAATGAGCAGTTCTTC. It codes for CSVEPLAGINEQFF.

This clone has a single count. The CDR3 sequence is CASSLRRTYEQYF. The CDR3 DNA reads as TGTGCCAGCAGTTTACGGAGGACCTACGAGCAGTACTTC. The chain has TRBV27 and TRBJ2-7; D perhaps matches TRBD2 (5 bases). Looked up from germline, CDR1 is MNHEY and CDR2 is SMNVEV (reference sequence). The germline V and J ends were trimmed by 2 bases and 2 bases, with 7 bases remaining between them. CDR3 length: 13 amino acids.

The chain joins TRBV28 to TRBJ1-3; D is possibly TRBD1 (5 bases). This CDR3 is built from 16 residues. Germline V gene lookup returns CDR1 MDHEN and CDR2 SYDVKM. The V end lost 3 bases, the J end lost 5 bases, and 17 bases lay between the germline ends. CDR3 sequence reads: CASSFGPRDGRNTIYF. The CDR3 DNA sequence: TGTGCCAGCAGTTTTGGCCCCCGGGACGGGAGAAACACCATATATTTT.

This chain links TRBV11-1 with TRBJ1-1; D possibly corresponds to TRBD1 (5 bases). Trimming left V 3 bases short and J 3 bases short, with 8 bases between. The length of the CDR3 is 13 residues. CDR1 is SGHAT and CDR2 is FQDESV in the germline V gene (reference sequence). CDR3 protein: CASSLEGDTEAFF. The CDR3 DNA follows: TGTGCCAGCAGCTTGGAAGGGGACACTGAAGCTTTCTTT.